Listed below are T cell receptor beta chains from one sample, sequenced in a study of spatial heterogeneity in lung cancer. Via MiXCR, TCRdb re-called the 5' RACE reads, giving one row per CDR3 protein. The profile shows around 11,000 distinct CDR3 sequences, 7.9% of them singletons. This specimen consisted of lung tumor tissue, obtained at surgery. The receptors derive from a female donor with early-stage non-small cell lung cancer. The CDR3 runs from the conserved cysteine through the conserved F or W.

TRBV7-8,TRBJ1-3,CASSPRTGTLSGNTIYF
TRBV7-2,TRBJ1-3,CASSPDRASSGNTIYF
TRBV12-3/TRBV12-4,TRBJ1-3,CASTPQDFGNTIYF
TRBV4-2,TRBJ2-3,CASSQDPRDRGLADTQYF
TRBV2,TRBJ1-2,CASSVGNYGYTF
TRBV20-1,TRBJ2-5,CSARDPPQETQYF
TRBV7-9,TRBJ2-7,CASSLTGQGIGEQYF
TRBV7-9,TRBJ2-5,CASSPRESRETQYF
TRBV7-2,TRBJ2-2,CASRRIGGGELFF
TRBV4-3,TRBJ2-1,CASSPPGGLSYNEQFF
TRBV5-4,TRBJ2-7,CASSSQDRGGEQYF
TRBV6-2/TRBV6-3,TRBJ2-5,CASSDPLAGARETQYF
TRBV6-5,TRBJ2-3,CASSPHGTSGGPPRF
TRBV6-4,TRBJ2-3,CASSETTTSTDTQYF
TRBV7-2,TRBJ1-5,CASSPWTGVGQPQHF
TRBV5-1,TRBJ2-7,CASSRTGVDSYEQYF
TRBV20-1,TRBJ2-4,CSASGGAKNIQYF
TRBV20-1,TRBJ2-5,CSASPAGIQETQYF
TRBV7-9,TRBJ1-6,CASSLDIQGGSSPLHF
TRBV20-1,TRBJ2-5,CSANQETQYF
TRBV5-1,TRBJ2-4,CASSRATGENIQYF
TRBV7-6,TRBJ2-1,CASSRDRGREQFF
TRBV12-3/TRBV12-4,TRBJ1-1,CASSFWQGARSTEAFF
TRBV5-1,TRBJ1-1,CASSLGTGGMTEAFF
TRBV5-1,TRBJ2-1,CASSFLSGGSYNEQFF
TRBV7-9,TRBJ1-2,CASSVGGYGYTF
TRBV3-1,TRBJ2-1,CASSLDTYNEQFF
TRBV2,TRBJ1-1,CASRINRVQNTEAFF